This T cell receptor beta chain comes out of a study of cytomegalovirus exposure and HLA in healthy donors. Clones were sequenced by immunoSEQ multiplex PCR, and TCRdb holds only the in-frame ones, with some missing. The table has 200,000 or so clones, 75% to 90% seen once. This clone was detected many times. Its specificity is unknown. General observations from the study: Most TCR sequences showed up rarely, but some public TCRs showed up in many donors.

Sequenced sample: PBMCs. This clonotype was obtained from a man aged 18 to 30 in good health and CMV-seropositive.

CDR3 DNA sequence: TGTGCCAGCAGCTTAGCGGGGGGGACGGGTCAGCCCCAGCATTTT. Translation gives CASSLAGGTGQPQHF. The V call is TRBV7-2, the J call TRBJ1-5; D perhaps matches TRBD1 (5 bases). The V end was cut by 0 bases, the J end by 6 bases, with 12 bases between. Germline CDR1 SGHTA, CDR2 FQGNSA. The CDR3 sequence is 15 residues long.